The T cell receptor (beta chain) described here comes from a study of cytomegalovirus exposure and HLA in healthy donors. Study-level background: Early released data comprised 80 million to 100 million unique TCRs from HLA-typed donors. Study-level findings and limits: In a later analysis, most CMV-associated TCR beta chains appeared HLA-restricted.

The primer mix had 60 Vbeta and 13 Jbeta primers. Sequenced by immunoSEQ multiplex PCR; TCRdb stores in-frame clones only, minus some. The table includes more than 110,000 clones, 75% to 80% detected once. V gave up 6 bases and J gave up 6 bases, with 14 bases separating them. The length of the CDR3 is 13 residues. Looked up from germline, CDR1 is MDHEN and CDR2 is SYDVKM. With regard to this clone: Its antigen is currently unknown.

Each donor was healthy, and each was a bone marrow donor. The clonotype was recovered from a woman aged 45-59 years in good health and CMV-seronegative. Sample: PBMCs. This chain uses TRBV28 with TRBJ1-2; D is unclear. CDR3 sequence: CASSPGWGDGYTF. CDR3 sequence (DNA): TGTGCCAGCAGCCCGGGATGGGGAGATGGCTACACCTTC.